Shown below are 11 T cell receptor beta chains from a single sample sequenced in a study of technical replicates of blood from a handful of donors. Here immunoSEQ multiplex PCR was the method, and the copy in TCRdb shows in-frame clones only, minus some. The sample holds some 49,000 clones, about 93% seen once. Source material: PBMCs. These receptors all stem from a human donor in good health. Some clones in this sample may be carry-over from other donors' samples.

The CDR3 DNA follows: TGTGCCAGCAGCTTAGCGGGAGGGCCCCACGAGCAGTACTTC. Its translation: CASSLAGGPHEQYF. This sequence joins TRBV7-9 and TRBJ2-7; TRBD2 matches 7 bases. V trimming: 0 bases; J trimming: 5 bases; junction bases outside the gene matches: 4. The CDR3 loop spans 14 amino acids. The germline CDR1 and CDR2 sequences are SEHNR and FQNEAQ (reference sequence).

V is TRBV5-4 and J is TRBJ2-7; a possible D gene is TRBD1 (5 bases). The V and J ends lost 4 bases and 2 bases respectively, with 16 bases between them. The V gene's germline CDR1 is SGHNT and CDR2 YYREEE (reference sequence). The CDR3 runs 15 residues. DNA for the CDR3: TGTGCCAGCAGCATAGTGGACAAGAGGCCCTACGAGCAGTACTTC. Its protein is CASSIVDKRPYEQYF.

This chain connects TRBV10-1 to TRBJ1-1; unclear D gene. The CDR3 totals 15 residues. The germline gives CDR1 WNHNN, CDR2 SYGVQD (reference sequence). V lost 5 bases and J 1 base, leaving 14 bases between the germline ends. The DNA for the CDR3 is TGCGCCAGCAGTTTCCACCGGGGAGGGAACACTGAAGCTTTCTTT. It specifies CASSFHRGGNTEAFF.

This rearrangement joins TRBV27 to TRBJ2-7, with TRBD1 matching over 7 bases. Germline V gene sequence: CDR1 MNHEY, CDR2 SMNVEV (reference sequence). The CDR3 sequence is 14 residues long. With 8 bases clipped from V and 0 bases from J, the junction kept 7 bases outside the gene matches. This CDR3 reads CASSQGSHSYEQYF. The CDR3 DNA reads TGTGCCAGCTCACAGGGGTCTCACTCCTACGAGCAGTACTTC.

The chain couples TRBV4-3 to TRBJ1-3; D gene ambiguous. CDR1 and CDR2 from the germline V gene are LGHNA and YSLEER. The CDR3 loop spans 15 amino acids. Trimming left V 4 bases short and J 0 bases short, with 10 bases between. CDR3 sequence (DNA): TGCGCCAGCAGCCGTCGAGCCCTCTCTGGAAACACCATATATTTT. Residues: CASSRRALSGNTIYF.

J is TRBJ1-2 and V is TRBV6-5, with 8 bases aligning to TRBD1. This CDR3 has 14 residues. CDR1 is MNHEY and CDR2 is SVGAGI in the germline V gene. Unmatched junction bases numbered 7, after V lost 6 bases and J lost 4 bases. The CDR3 bases are TGTGCCAGCAGAACAGGACAGGGAAGCTATGGCTACACCTTC. Encoded protein: CASRTGQGSYGYTF.

The gene calls are TRBV6-5 and TRBJ1-6; 8 bases are a match to TRBD1. Germline V CDR1 and CDR2: MNHEY, SVGAGI. The ends lost 6 bases at V and 9 bases at J; junction bases unmatched: 7. The CDR3 extends over 14 amino acids. In nucleotides, the CDR3 is TGTGCCAGCAGCCCAACAGGGGGTATTTCACCCCTCCACTTT. Amino acids: CASSPTGGISPLHF.

The chain joins TRBV19 to TRBJ2-1, with 10 positions matching TRBD2. Trimming took 3 bases from V and 0 from J; bases not matched to a gene: 8. CDR3 length: 18 amino acids. CDR1 and CDR2 from the germline V gene are LNHDA and SQIVND (reference sequence). This CDR3 is CASSIIAGGPPSYNEQFF. The CDR3 coding sequence is TGTGCCAGTAGTATTATAGCGGGAGGACCCCCCTCCTACAATGAGCAGTTCTTC.

The rearrangement links TRBV5-4 to TRBJ2-7; 15 bases align to TRBD2. The CDR3 loop spans 15 amino acids. The germline V gene has CDR1 SGHNT and CDR2 YYREEE (reference sequence). V lost 4 bases and J lost 5; bases outside the gene matches: 4. The CDR3 protein is CASSDGTSGRHEQYF. The CDR3 coding sequence is TGTGCCAGCAGCGATGGGACTAGCGGGAGGCACGAGCAGTACTTC.

The chain has TRBV5-6 and TRBJ2-5; D possibly corresponds to TRBD1 (6 bases). The CDR3 length is 12 residues. Between the trimmed V and J ends, which lost 7 bases and 0 bases, there was a span of 7 bases. Germline V gene data show CDR1 as SGHDT and CDR2 as YYEEEE. The CDR3 spells CASGGHQETQYF. In nucleotides, the CDR3 is TGTGCCAGCGGGGGCCACCAAGAGACCCAGTACTTC. Using reference TRBV5-6 and TRBJ2-5 for the parts outside the CDR3, the full variable domain is DAGVTQSPTHLIKTRGQQVTLRCSPKSGHDTVSWYQQALGQGPQFIFQYYEEEERQRGNFPDRFSGHQFPNYSSELNVNALLLGDSALYLCASGGHQETQYFGPGTRLLVL.

CDR3 sequence reads: CASSGRQVRNQPQHF. The CDR3 DNA reads as TGTGCCAGCAGTGGCCGCCAGGTTCGAAATCAGCCCCAGCATTTT. V gene TRBV2 combines with J gene TRBJ1-5; D call uncertain. The V and J ends lost 4 bases and 4 bases respectively, with 14 bases between them. The CDR3 length is 15 residues. Germline assignment: CDR1 SNHLY and CDR2 FYNNEI.